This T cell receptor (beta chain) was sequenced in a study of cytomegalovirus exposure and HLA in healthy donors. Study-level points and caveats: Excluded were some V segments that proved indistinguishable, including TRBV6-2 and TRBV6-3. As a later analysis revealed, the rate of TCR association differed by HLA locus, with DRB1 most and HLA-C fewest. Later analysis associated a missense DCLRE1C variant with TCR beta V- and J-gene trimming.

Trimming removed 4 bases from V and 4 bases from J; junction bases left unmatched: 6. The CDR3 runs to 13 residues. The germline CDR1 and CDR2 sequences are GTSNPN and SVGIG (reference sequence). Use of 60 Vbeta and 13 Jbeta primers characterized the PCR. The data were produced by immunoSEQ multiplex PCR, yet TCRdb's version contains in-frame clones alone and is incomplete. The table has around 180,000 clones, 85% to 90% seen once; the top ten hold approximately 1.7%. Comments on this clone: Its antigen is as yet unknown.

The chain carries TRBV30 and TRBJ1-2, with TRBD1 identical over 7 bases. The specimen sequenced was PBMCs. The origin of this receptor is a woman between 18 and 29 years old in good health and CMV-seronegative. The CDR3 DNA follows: TGTGCCTGGACAGGGGGTCGCTCCTATGGCTACACCTTC. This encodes CAWTGGRSYGYTF.